The source of this T cell receptor beta chain is a study of cytomegalovirus exposure and HLA in healthy donors. General study results and limits: Later analysis suggested links between common viral pathogens and several top significant clusters. A reported reduction in N-insertions relative to the approximately 670-donor mean was seen in an Asian-associated ancestry cluster in a later analysis.

Note on this clone: Its target is unknown.

V was clipped by 8 bases and J by 1 base, with 13 bases between them. The CDR3 loop spans 14 amino acids. Germline V gene sequence: CDR1 WNHNN, CDR2 SYGVQD (reference sequence). Primers: 60 Vbeta forward and 13 Jbeta reverse. The data were produced by immunoSEQ multiplex PCR, yet TCRdb's version contains in-frame clones alone and is incomplete. This table holds under 100,000 clones, 65% to 80% found once. The source material was PBMCs. This TCR was recovered from a human donor in good health. This chain uses TRBV10-1 with TRBJ2-3; TRBD1 might be the D (6 bases). The CDR3 DNA reads as TGCGCCAGCGCCGACAGGAGCCGCACAGATACGCAGTATTTT. As protein: CASADRSRTDTQYF.